These 20 T cell receptor beta chains were all obtained from the same sample, sequenced in a study of CD8 T cells in Susac syndrome. RNA totalling roughly 0.5 to 1 ug underwent reverse transcription with random hexamers. TCRdb reprocessed the immunoSEQ multiplex PCR reads with MiXCR, giving one entry per CDR3 protein. The table has about 94,000 distinct CDR3 sequences, just under 95% seen once. The sample consisted of CD4+ T cells from PBMCs. The receptors here all came from a human donor with Susac syndrome.

The chain links TRBV9 to TRBJ1-1; D is unresolved. V gave up 5 bases and J gave up 6 bases, with 14 bases separating them. The germline CDR1 and CDR2 sequences are SGDLS and YYNGEE. CDR3 length: 13 residues. The CDR3: CASSSGGRPEAFF. In DNA form, the CDR3 reads TGTGCCAGCAGTTCAGGTGGCCGTCCTGAAGCTTTCTTT.

This chain uses TRBV28 with TRBJ1-1; D might be TRBD1 (6 bases). The CDR3 is 14 residues long. CDR1 is MDHEN and CDR2 is SYDVKM in the germline V gene. V shed 5 bases and J shed 8 bases, with 18 bases lying between them. Written as DNA, the CDR3 is TGTGCCAGCAGTCTCCTAACAGGGAGGGCCGAAGCTTTCTTT. Its translation is CASSLLTGRAEAFF.

The rearrangement uses TRBV6-5 and TRBJ2-7; 14 nucleotides match TRBD2. The CDR3 sequence is 17 residues long. V was clipped by 4 bases and J by 4 bases; unmatched bases: 9. Germline CDR1 is MNHEY and CDR2 is SVGAGI. The CDR3 protein is CASSLSGTSGGFYEQYF. CDR3 coding DNA: TGTGCCAGCAGTTTATCCGGGACTAGCGGGGGTTTTTACGAGCAGTACTTC.

The chain uses TRBV20-1 and TRBJ2-3; either TRBD1 or TRBD2 may fit D (5 bases each). The CDR3 sequence is 16 residues long. Germline V gives CDR1 DFQATT, CDR2 SNEGSKA (reference sequence). The V end was cut by 5 bases, the J end by 2 bases, with 20 bases between. The CDR3 loop reads CSAGNPGPEVTDTQYF. The CDR3 nucleotides are TGCAGTGCTGGAAATCCGGGACCAGAGGTCACAGATACGCAGTATTTT.

This chain uses TRBV30 with TRBJ1-1; 9 bases fit TRBD1. V was pared by 3 bases and J by 12 bases, with 11 bases of the junction left unmatched. CDR3 length equals 13 residues. CDR1 and CDR2 (germline): GTSNPN, SVGIG (reference sequence). CDR3 region: CAWRIGTGRFPFF. CDR3 sequence (DNA): TGTGCCTGGAGGATCGGGACAGGGAGATTTCCTTTCTTT.

The rearrangement uses TRBV9 and TRBJ1-1, with no clear D. The CDR3 sequence is 13 residues long. V lost 1 base and J 3 bases, leaving 7 bases between the germline ends. The V gene's germline CDR1 is SGDLS and CDR2 YYNGEE. The CDR3 DNA follows: TGTGCCAGCAGCGTATTATCTGACACTGAAGCTTTCTTT. It translates to CASSVLSDTEAFF.

V and J are TRBV5-1 and TRBJ1-2; D not resolved. The CDR3 runs to 13 residues. The V end lost 3 bases, the J end lost 4 bases, and 10 bases lay between the germline ends. CDR1 and CDR2 from the germline V gene are SGHRS and YFSETQ. CDR3 sequence (DNA): TGCGCCAGCAGCTCCCTTACGACCTATGGCTACACCTTC. Its translation is CASSSLTTYGYTF.

The rearrangement links TRBV3-1 to TRBJ1-5; D is unclear. The CDR3 is 15 residues long. Trimming took 0 bases from V and 3 from J, leaving 9 bases between them. The V gene's germline CDR1 is LGHDT and CDR2 YNNKEL (reference sequence). Here the CDR3 reads CASSQDFNPNQPQHF. Written as DNA, the CDR3 is TGTGCCAGCAGCCAAGATTTTAATCCCAATCAGCCCCAGCATTTT.

This sequence joins TRBV11-2 and TRBJ2-5; TRBD2 matches 8 bases. The germline gives CDR1 SGHAT, CDR2 FQNNGV. V trimming: 5 bases; J trimming: 4 bases; junction bases outside the gene matches: 12. This CDR3 region has 16 residues. CDR3 loop: CASSLFGTSVGETQYF. The CDR3 DNA follows: TGTGCCAGCAGCCTTTTTGGGACTAGTGTGGGAGAGACCCAGTACTTC.

The CDR3 nucleotides are TGTGCCAGCACCCCGAGGAATCGAGAGACCCAGTACTTC. Translating it yields CASTPRNRETQYF. This chain uses TRBV11-2 with TRBJ2-5; no clear D. Germline CDR1 and CDR2: SGHAT and FQNNGV. V lost 7 bases, J lost 4 bases, and 13 bases lay in between. The length of the CDR3 is 13 residues.

This chain uses TRBV28 with TRBJ2-7; possible D gene TRBD1, 5 bases. Trimming took 4 bases from V and 0 from J, leaving 16 bases between them. Germline values: CDR1 MDHEN, CDR2 SYDVKM. The CDR3 has 16 amino acids. The CDR3 spells CASSSRDRPLSYEQYF. Here the CDR3 DNA reads TGTGCCAGCAGTTCACGAGACAGACCTCTCTCCTACGAGCAGTACTTC.

The chain joins TRBV19 to TRBJ1-2; a weak D match, TRBD1 (5 bases). Germline assignment: CDR1 LNHDA and CDR2 SQIVND (reference sequence). The CDR3 totals 11 residues. Trimming took 6 bases from V and 5 from J, leaving 7 bases between them. The CDR3 coding sequence is TGTGCCAGTAGAGGGGAATATGGCTACACCTTC. Its translation is CASRGEYGYTF.

CDR3 protein: CASSLDRAREQYF. CDR3 sequence (DNA): TGTGCCAGCAGCTTAGACAGGGCGAGAGAGCAGTACTTC. This chain joins TRBV13 and TRBJ2-7, with D maybe TRBD1 (6 bases). This CDR3 spans 13 amino acids. V lost 1 base, J lost 7 bases, and 11 bases lay in between. Germline V CDR1 and CDR2: PRHDT, FYEKMQ (reference sequence).

The chain uses TRBV20-1 and TRBJ1-2, with 9 bases aligning to TRBD1. Germline V CDR1 and CDR2: DFQATT, SNEGSKA (reference sequence). The CDR3 extends over 13 amino acids. Losses at the gene ends were 7 bases for V and 2 bases for J; bases not matched to a gene: 5. For the CDR3, the DNA is TGCAGTGGGGGACAGGGAGGGAACTATGGCTACACCTTC. Translated, it gives CSGGQGGNYGYTF.

This chain connects TRBV29-1 to TRBJ1-2; D gene ambiguous. Trimming took 2 bases from V and 4 from J, leaving 2 bases between them. Per the germline V gene, CDR1 is SQVTM and CDR2 is ANQGSEA. This CDR3 has 10 residues. CDR3 residues: CSVESYGYTF. CDR3 DNA sequence: TGCAGCGTTGAAAGCTATGGCTACACCTTC.

This clonotype turned up a few times. The chain has TRBV30 and TRBJ2-5; D is perhaps TRBD1 or TRBD2 (5 bases each). Trimming took 1 base from V and 2 from J, leaving 8 bases between them. Looked up from germline, CDR1 is GTSNPN and CDR2 is SVGIG (reference sequence). The CDR3 spans 13 residues. The CDR3 sequence: CAWSGGPQETQYF. CDR3 coding DNA: TGTGCCTGGAGTGGGGGACCGCAAGAGACCCAGTACTTC.

CDR3 coding DNA: TGTGCCACCGGGCAGGGAAATCAGCCCCAGCATTTT. Its protein product is CATGQGNQPQHF. J is TRBJ1-5 and V is TRBV10-3, with a possible D match to TRBD1 (5 bases). CDR1 and CDR2 from the germline V gene are ENHRY and SYGVKD. This CDR3 region has 12 residues. V was shortened by 10 bases and J by 4 bases, with 11 bases between the two germline ends.

This rearrangement joins TRBV29-1 to TRBJ2-2, with D perhaps TRBD2 (5 bases). V lost 5 bases and J 1 base, leaving 11 bases between the germline ends. The CDR3 sequence is 14 residues long. Germline V gene data show CDR1 as SQVTM and CDR2 as ANQGSEA. The CDR3 is CSVREWENTGELFF. In nucleotides, the CDR3 is TGCAGCGTTCGGGAATGGGAGAACACCGGGGAGCTGTTTTTT.

The chain uses TRBV2 and TRBJ2-2; 8 nucleotides match TRBD2. The trim removed 2 bases at V and 4 bases at J, leaving 3 bases unmatched. Per the germline V gene, CDR1 is SNHLY and CDR2 is FYNNEI. The CDR3 covers 15 residues. CDR3 region: CASSEKTSATGELFF. Written as DNA, the CDR3 is TGTGCCAGCAGTGAAAAGACTAGCGCCACCGGGGAGCTGTTTTTT. Filled out from reference TRBV2 and TRBJ2-2, the complete variable domain reads EPEVTQTPSHQVTQMGQEVILRCVPISNHLYFYWYRQILGQKVEFLVSFYNNEISEKSEIFDDQFSVERPDGSNFTLKIRSTKLEDSAMYFCASSEKTSATGELFFGEGSRLTVL.

Written as DNA, the CDR3 is TGTGCCAGCAGCTTGTTTCGGGCCCAAGAGACCCAGTACTTC. The encoded protein is CASSLFRAQETQYF. This sequence joins TRBV5-6 and TRBJ2-5; no clear D. The length of the CDR3 is 14 residues. Germline CDR1 and CDR2: SGHDT and YYEEEE. V was cut by 1 base and J by 1 base, with 8 bases left in between.